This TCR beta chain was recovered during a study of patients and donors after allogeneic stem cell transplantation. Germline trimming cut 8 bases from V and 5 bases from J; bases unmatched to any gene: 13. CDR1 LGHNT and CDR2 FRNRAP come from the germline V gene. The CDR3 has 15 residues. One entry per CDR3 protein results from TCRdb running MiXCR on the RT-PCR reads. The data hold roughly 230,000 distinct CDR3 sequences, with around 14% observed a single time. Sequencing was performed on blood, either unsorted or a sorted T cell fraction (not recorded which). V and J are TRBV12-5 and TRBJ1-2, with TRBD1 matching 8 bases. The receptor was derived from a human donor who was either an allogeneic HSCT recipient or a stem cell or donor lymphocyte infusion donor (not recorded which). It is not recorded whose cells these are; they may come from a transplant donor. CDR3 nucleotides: TGTGCTAGTAGCCCCGGGACAGGTAGAGAATATGGCTACACCTTC. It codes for CASSPGTGREYGYTF. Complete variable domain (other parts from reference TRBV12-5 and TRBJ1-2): DARVTQTPRHKVTEMGQEVTMRCQPILGHNTVFWYRQTMMQGLELLAYFRNRAPLDDSGMPKDRFSAEMPDATLATLKIQPSEPRDSAVYFCASSPGTGREYGYTFGSGTRLTVV.